This T cell receptor (beta chain) was profiled in a study of cytomegalovirus exposure and HLA in healthy donors. Overall study findings and caveats: Later analysis suggested most CMV-associated TCR beta chains were HLA-restricted.

Germline values: CDR1 KGHSH, CDR2 LQKENI. There are 16 residues in the CDR3. The ends lost 3 bases at V and 2 bases at J; junction bases unmatched: 4. It was with 60 Vbeta and 13 Jbeta primers that the PCR ran. Generated by immunoSEQ multiplex PCR, the TCRdb table keeps only in-frame clones and is missing some. The table has about 100,000 clones, roughly 70% seen once. As regards this clone: Its specificity is unknown.

The origin of this receptor is a man between 45 and 60 years old in good health and CMV-seronegative. The specimen sequenced was PBMCs. This chain uses TRBV18 with TRBJ2-3; 11 nucleotides agree with TRBD2. CDR3 amino acids: CASSPLAGGITDTQYF. CDR3 coding DNA: TGTGCCAGCTCACCCCTAGCGGGAGGAATCACAGATACGCAGTATTTT.